Listed below are T cell receptor beta chains from one sample, sequenced in a study of untreated major depressive disorder. This table comes from immunoSEQ multiplex PCR, and its TCRdb copy is limited to in-frame clones, with some not included. The sample consists of about 19,000 clones, 80% to 95% of them appearing once. Sequencing was performed on CD4+ T cells from PBMCs. These receptors all come from a woman in her 40s with major depressive disorder. Both conserved end residues are part of each CDR3. Each record gives: J gene, clone size, V gene, CDR3 length, CDR3 protein. The listing skips clone size in some rows; elsewhere it reads once, few, many or a size class.

j_gene: TRBJ2-5
abundance: .
v_gene: TRBV4-1
len: 16
CDR3aa: CASSHSGTMGSVSQYF

j_gene: TRBJ2-7
abundance: .
v_gene: TRBV6-1
len: 11
CDR3aa: CASKEEGEQYF

j_gene: TRBJ1-2
abundance: .
v_gene: TRBV28
len: 11
CDR3aa: CASSLWKGYTF

j_gene: TRBJ2-2
abundance: .
v_gene: TRBV30
len: 16
CDR3aa: CAWSVLPGDGTGELFF

j_gene: TRBJ2-6
abundance: .
v_gene: TRBV5-1
len: 19
CDR3aa: CASSILTGTASSGANVLTF

j_gene: TRBJ1-2
abundance: .
v_gene: TRBV2
len: 15
CDR3aa: CASSDQGQGPHGYTF

j_gene: TRBJ2-1
abundance: .
v_gene: TRBV7-2
len: 16
CDR3aa: CASSPKSRDLINEQFF

j_gene: TRBJ1-1
abundance: .
v_gene: TRBV11-1
len: 13
CDR3aa: CASSFVKATEAFF

j_gene: TRBJ1-1
abundance: .
v_gene: TRBV7-2
len: 14
CDR3aa: CASSRDGMNTEAFF

j_gene: TRBJ1-1
abundance: once
v_gene: TRBV4-3
len: 15
CDR3aa: CASSQDHFTRQQAFF

j_gene: TRBJ1-2
abundance: .
v_gene: TRBV18
len: 13
CDR3aa: CASSPGTDYGYTF

j_gene: TRBJ1-2
abundance: .
v_gene: TRBV7-2
len: 15
CDR3aa: CASSLGTHTTYGYTF

j_gene: TRBJ2-5
abundance: .
v_gene: TRBV2
len: 11
CDR3aa: CASSGKETQYF

j_gene: TRBJ2-3
abundance: .
v_gene: TRBV10-3
len: 15
CDR3aa: CAISEKAGEGSTQYF

j_gene: TRBJ1-2
abundance: few
v_gene: TRBV6-5
len: 15
CDR3aa: CASSGQGAGNYGYTF

j_gene: TRBJ1-1
abundance: .
v_gene: TRBV5-1
len: 16
CDR3aa: CASSGLLSSLNTEAFF

j_gene: TRBJ1-2
abundance: .
v_gene: TRBV19
len: 13
CDR3aa: CASNPEGDGGYTF

j_gene: TRBJ1-2
abundance: .
v_gene: TRBV11-2
len: 15
CDR3aa: CASSPGGQGLYGYTF

j_gene: TRBJ2-1
abundance: .
v_gene: TRBV4-3
len: 17
CDR3aa: CASSPRLAGGPTDEQFF

j_gene: TRBJ1-3
abundance: once
v_gene: TRBV7-9
len: 14
CDR3aa: CASSLDSSGNTIYF

j_gene: TRBJ1-2
abundance: .
v_gene: TRBV7-2
len: 13
CDR3aa: CASSLEGGYGYTF

j_gene: TRBJ1-1
abundance: .
v_gene: TRBV29-1
len: 15
CDR3aa: CSAGGRRDKNTEAFF

j_gene: TRBJ1-5
abundance: .
v_gene: TRBV4-2
len: 15
CDR3aa: CASSPGPQGDQPQHF

j_gene: TRBJ1-2
abundance: .
v_gene: TRBV5-6
len: 13
CDR3aa: CASSRRANYGYTF

j_gene: TRBJ2-2
abundance: .
v_gene: TRBV2
len: 19
CDR3aa: CASEPTLGLAGHATGELFF